This T cell receptor (beta chain) was captured in a study of T cell repertoires in breast cancer (TCRdb year 2016). Regarding the research as a whole: Samples profiled in the study came from tumors, lymph nodes and peripheral blood lymphocytes of breast cancer patients, along with peripheral blood from healthy control donors. On average, around 500,000 sequences per sample and about 11 reads per input cell were obtained by sequencing. Controls included nine healthy donors of an age range similar to the patients. Tumors and tumor-involved lymph nodes were minced, digested with Liberase and DNase, and then passed through 70-um and 40-um filters. The majority of the roughly 21 patient tumors analyzed for shared TCRs were ER+/PR+. Tumor-free lymph nodes were processed with no enzymatic digestion, and blood samples were separated using Ficoll. Because breast cancer has a low mutational burden and rarely has common mutations, the study reasoned that TCRs shared between breast cancer patients would target shared antigens. Broad study findings and their caveats: Compared with tumor-free nodes, tumor-involved sentinel lymph nodes shared about fourfold more TCRs with matched tumor repertoires (roughly 8% versus 2%). Emulsion RT-PCR was considered qualitative rather than quantitative, since transcript abundance and primer differences skewed clone recovery. Shared TCRs were encoded by various nucleotide sequences, which suggests selection and expansion based on antigen. TRBV7 predominated among the shared TCRs, which could possibly reflect tumor recognition or a mispriming bias from eight TRBV7 primers. Approximately 18 TCR pairs were shared across seven or more patient tumors and were rarely found in control blood, which suggests possible tumor specificity. Discarding singleton TCRs and sampling only part of each tumor may have missed genuine antitumor clones.

Libraries were built with emulsion pairing. Unpaired genes were suppressed in a second nested PCR with blocking oligos, after which Illumina adaptors and barcodes were added in a third nested PCR. Each emulsion RT-PCR master mix contained roughly 4,500-250,000 T cells, with C-region, Stepout and V-region primers. The Micellula Emulsion and Purification Kit was used to generate emulsions, and Qiagen OneStep RT-PCR reagents were used for RT-PCR. The pooled libraries were sequenced on an Illumina MiSeq using paired-end 2 x 250 reads. In the paper's pipeline: Read pairs were joined in Galaxy and clipped at the engineered overlap into separate alpha and beta files, and reads that were not clipped were discarded. Alpha-beta pairs were assigned with CompleteTCR, a MiTCR-based pipeline that links chains sharing read cluster identifiers using an R script. TCR sequences observed only once, about 1-3.2%, were removed as potential sequencing errors. TCRdb took the public reads, trimmed them with fastp at Q25, ran MiXCR for clone calling and kept in-frame beta chains. Here each entry gathers all rows of one CDR3 protein and keeps the most common genes and DNA. The V and J calls shown here were made by TCRdb, not taken from the authors' results. This sample is represented by roughly 38,000 distinct CDR3 sequences; under 50% of them were singletons. The top ten clonotypes cover 60% of the sample.

Points on this clonotype: There is no known antigen for this receptor. Per-base quality was not reported, and no clone a single base away is much larger than it.

The CDR3 contains 14 residues, cysteine and phenylalanine counted. This entry keeps only the CDR3 DNA: 42 bases, framed from base 1. V drops 0 bases and J drops 4 bases, leaving 10 bases in between. In the germline V gene (reference sequence), CDR1 corresponds to DFQATT and CDR2 to SNEGSKA. To analyze paired alpha-beta TCRs of CD8+ T cells, the study used an expanded emulsion RT-PCR method with primers covering all TCR V genes. Before emulsion RT-PCR, CD8+ T cells were isolated with a CD8 positive selection kit and incubated overnight in 7.5 to 10 IU/mL IL-2. Recombination linked TRBV20-1 to TRBJ2-4, with no D gene named confidently. Sequences were obtained from CD8+ T cells. The receptor comes from a pool of human donors with breast cancer or a healthy control (not recorded which). CDR3 reads: CSARDRVGKNIQYF. The sequenced DNA: TGCAGTGCTAGAGATAGGGTGGGGAAAAACATTCAGTACTTC.